The present T cell receptor beta chain was sequenced within a study of shared clonotypes between healthy human individuals. About the research overall: The plates for each donor numbered three CD4 naive, three CD4 memory, two CD8 naive and one CD8 memory.

Measured with immunoSEQ multiplex PCR; TCRdb has only the in-frame clones, and not every one. The table includes 2 million to 2.5 million clones, approximately 94% detected once. From germline, CDR1 is MGHRA and CDR2 YSYEKL. With 4 bases clipped from V and 2 bases from J, the junction kept 7 bases outside the gene matches. This CDR3 is 15 amino acids long. This clone appeared a single time. The specimen sequenced was naive CD4+ T cells sorted from blood. As to subset: CD45RA+ positively selected. The receptor was derived from a man aged 18 to 29 in good health. The V and J genes are TRBV4-1 and TRBJ1-2, with 7 bases that match TRBD1. CDR3 nucleotides: TGCGCCAGCAGCCGTTCATCGACAGGGAACTATGGCTACACCTTC. Its translation: CASSRSSTGNYGYTF.